In this sample, the clone carrying this T cell receptor beta chain turned up a few times. Its antigen remains unidentified. The sample originates from a study of regulatory T cells in long-lasting Graves disease. Relying on iRepertoire HTBI primers and Arm-PCR of CDR3 regions, the team built TCR beta libraries. TCRdb processed the multiplex PCR reads anew with MiXCR; each CDR3 protein has one entry. The sample lists 300,000 to 350,000 distinct CDR3 sequences; roughly 21% were seen once. Whole-study results and caveats: When disease was persistent, TRBV28, TRBJ1-2 and TRBJ2-5 were the favored segments. Thyroid tissue was not sampled; only peripheral blood was.

Losses at the gene ends were 6 bases for V and 7 bases for J; bases not matched to a gene: 6. The CDR3 is 14 residues long. Germline CDR1 LNHDA, CDR2 SQIVND (reference sequence). The time point here: persistent/refractory GD, antithyroid drugs over 5 years with positive TRAb. PBMC RNA was the source of the TCR library. Those enrolled as patients came out of an endocrinology department in Xi'an, China. EDTA tubes received 7.5 to 9 milliliters of drawn peripheral blood. The TCR originated in a female donor with Graves disease. This material consisted of peripheral blood mononuclear cells (PBMCs), taken when the disease was refractory, from a patient treated with antithyroid drugs. The genes are TRBV19 and TRBJ1-6; 7 nucleotides align to TRBD1. CDR3 in amino acids: CASRSGQTNSPLHF. In nucleotides, the CDR3 is TGTGCCAGTAGGTCGGGACAGACGAATTCACCCCTCCACTTT.